This TCR beta chain was sequenced for a study of shared clonotypes between healthy human individuals. This CDR3 is built from 18 residues. The germline gives CDR1 SGDLS, CDR2 YYNGEE. V lost 4 bases, J lost 0 bases, and 17 bases lay in between. The data were produced by immunoSEQ multiplex PCR, yet TCRdb's version contains in-frame clones alone and is incomplete. This table holds millions of clones, about 95% found once. CD45RO negativity and positive selection for CCR7 defined naive CD8 cells, a population that excluded terminally differentiated effector memory CD45RA+ cells. The chain joins TRBV9 to TRBJ2-6, with D possibly being TRBD1 or TRBD2 (6 bases each). The sequenced sample consisted of naive CD8+ T cells sorted from blood. The sequence was collected from a man in his late teens or twenties in good health. The CDR3 DNA follows: TGTGCCAGCAGCAAAGGGGGGACGGCAAGCTCTGGGGCCAACGTCCTGACTTTC. Its translation is CASSKGGTASSGANVLTF. Full variable domain (outside the CDR3, taken from reference TRBV9 and TRBJ2-6): DSGVTQTPKHLITATGQRVTLRCSPRSGDLSVYWYQQSLDQGLQFLIQYYNGEERAKGNILERFSAQQFPDLHSELNLSSLELGDSALYFCASSKGGTASSGANVLTFGAGSRLTVL.